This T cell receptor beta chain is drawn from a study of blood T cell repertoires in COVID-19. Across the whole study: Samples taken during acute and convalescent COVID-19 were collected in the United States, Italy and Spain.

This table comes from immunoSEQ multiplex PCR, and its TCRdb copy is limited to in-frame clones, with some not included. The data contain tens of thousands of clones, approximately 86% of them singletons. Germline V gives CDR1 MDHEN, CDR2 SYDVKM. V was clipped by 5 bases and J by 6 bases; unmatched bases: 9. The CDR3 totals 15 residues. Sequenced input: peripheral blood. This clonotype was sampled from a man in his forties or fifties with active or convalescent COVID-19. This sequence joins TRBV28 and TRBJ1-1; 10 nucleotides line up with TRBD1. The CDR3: CASSGGGQGRPEAFF. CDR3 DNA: TGTGCCAGCAGTGGTGGGGGACAGGGGAGGCCTGAAGCTTTCTTT.